This T cell receptor (beta chain) was profiled in a study of T cell changes during pregnancy in multiple sclerosis. Sequencing used immunoSEQ multiplex PCR; TCRdb keeps in-frame clones, though not all of them. The data contain some 60,000 clones, around nine tenths of them singletons. This CDR3 spans 15 amino acids. The germline CDR1 and CDR2 sequences are MNHEY and SMNVEV (reference sequence). J was trimmed by 5 bases and V by 5 bases; bases with no gene match: 9. The sample here was peripheral blood, taken in the third trimester of pregnancy. This clonotype was obtained from a female donor in good health, enrolled as a control in a pregnancy study. The rearrangement joins TRBV27 to TRBJ2-5, with TRBD2 matching 9 bases. The CDR3 region is CASSPLAGGGETQYF. CDR3 bases: TGTGCCAGCAGTCCCCTTGCGGGAGGGGGGGAGACCCAGTACTTC.